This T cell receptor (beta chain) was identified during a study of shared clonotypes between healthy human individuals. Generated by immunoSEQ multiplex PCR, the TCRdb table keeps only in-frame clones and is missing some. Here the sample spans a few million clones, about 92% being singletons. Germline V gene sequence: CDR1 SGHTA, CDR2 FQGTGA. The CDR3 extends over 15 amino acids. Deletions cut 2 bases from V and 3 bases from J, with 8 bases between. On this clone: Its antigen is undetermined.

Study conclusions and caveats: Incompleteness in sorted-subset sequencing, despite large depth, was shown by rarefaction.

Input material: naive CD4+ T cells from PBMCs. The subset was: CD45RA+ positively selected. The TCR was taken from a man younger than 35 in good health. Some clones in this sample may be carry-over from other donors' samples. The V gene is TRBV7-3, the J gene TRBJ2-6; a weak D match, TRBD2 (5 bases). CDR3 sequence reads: CASSLARGGANVLTF. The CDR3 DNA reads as TGTGCCAGCAGCTTAGCCCGGGGTGGGGCCAACGTCCTGACTTTC.